The clone carrying this T cell receptor beta chain has a handful of counts. The target antigen is unknown. The sample comes from a study of cytomegalovirus exposure and HLA in healthy donors. Study background: The approximately 130 validation repertoires matched the roughly 700 first-cohort repertoires in platform, a later analysis reported. General study results and limits: Confirmation was obtained in vitro that a few CMV-associated chains are specific for CMV antigens. Cytomegalovirus-associated TCR beta chains were listed, numbering 150 to 200.

The data were produced by immunoSEQ multiplex PCR, yet TCRdb's version contains in-frame clones alone and is incomplete. The data show over 200,000 clones, around 78% seen once. The study drew the donors from its approximately 110-subject validation cohort, separate from the roughly 700-subject first cohort. After removal of 7 bases from V and 4 bases from J, the junction contained 9 bases not matched to a gene. This CDR3 spans 15 amino acids. Germline V gene lookup returns CDR1 ENHRY and CDR2 SYGVKD. Sequencing was performed on PBMCs. The TCR comes from a woman younger than 30 in good health and CMV-seronegative. The rearrangement joins TRBV10-3 to TRBJ2-2; 7 nucleotides align to TRBD2. The CDR3 region has the DNA TGTGCCATCACCGGCGGGGGAGGCTTCACCGGGGAGCTGTTTTTT. It yields the protein CAITGGGGFTGELFF.